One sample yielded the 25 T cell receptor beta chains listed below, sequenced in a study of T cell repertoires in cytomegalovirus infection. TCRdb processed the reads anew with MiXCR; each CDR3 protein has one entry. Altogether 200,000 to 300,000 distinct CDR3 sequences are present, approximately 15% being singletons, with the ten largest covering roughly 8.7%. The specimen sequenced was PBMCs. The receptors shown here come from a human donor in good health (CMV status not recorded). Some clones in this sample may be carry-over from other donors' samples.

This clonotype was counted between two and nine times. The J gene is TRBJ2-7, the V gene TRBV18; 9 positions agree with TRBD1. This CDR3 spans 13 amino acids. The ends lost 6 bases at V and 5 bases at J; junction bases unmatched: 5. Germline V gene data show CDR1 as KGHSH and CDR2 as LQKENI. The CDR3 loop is CASSRTGENEQYF. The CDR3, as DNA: TGTGCCAGCTCGCGGACAGGGGAAAACGAGCAGTACTTC.

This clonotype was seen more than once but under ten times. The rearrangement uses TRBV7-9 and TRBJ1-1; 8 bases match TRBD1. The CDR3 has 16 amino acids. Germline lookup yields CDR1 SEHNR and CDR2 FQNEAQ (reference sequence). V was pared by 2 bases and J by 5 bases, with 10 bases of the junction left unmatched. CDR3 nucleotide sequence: TGTGCCAGCAGCTTAATTTCTGGCAGGGGGCTGACTGAAGCTTTCTTT. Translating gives CASSLISGRGLTEAFF.

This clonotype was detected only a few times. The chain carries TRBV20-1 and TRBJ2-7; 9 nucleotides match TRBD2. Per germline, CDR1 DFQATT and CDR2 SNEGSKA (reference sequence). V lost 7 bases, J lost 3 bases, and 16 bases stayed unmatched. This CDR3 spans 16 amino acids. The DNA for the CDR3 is TGCAGTGGGGGTGGGGTACTAGCGGGTATCGGCTACGAGCAGTACTTC. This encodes CSGGGVLAGIGYEQYF.

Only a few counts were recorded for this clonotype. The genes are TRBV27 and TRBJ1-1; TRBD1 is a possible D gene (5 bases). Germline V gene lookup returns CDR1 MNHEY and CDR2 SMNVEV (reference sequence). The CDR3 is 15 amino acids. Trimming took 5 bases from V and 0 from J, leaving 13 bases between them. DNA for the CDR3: TGTGCCAGCAGTGAAATCGACAGACTGAACACTGAAGCTTTCTTT. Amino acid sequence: CASSEIDRLNTEAFF.

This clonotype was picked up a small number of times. The CDR3 loop reads CASSHPRGTSYEQYF. For the CDR3, the DNA is TGTGCCAGCAGCCACCCTCGAGGGACTTCCTACGAGCAGTACTTC. The V and J genes are TRBV14 and TRBJ2-7, with D possibly being TRBD2 (6 bases). Germline lookup yields CDR1 SGHDN and CDR2 FVKESK. This CDR3 has 15 amino acids. Trimming cost V 3 bases and J 1 base, with 13 bases left between them. The variable domain in full, completed from reference TRBV14 and TRBJ2-7, reads EAGVTQFPSHSVIEKGQTVTLRCDPISGHDNLYWYRRVMGKEIKFLLHFVKESKQDESGMPNNRFLAERTGGTYSTLKVQPAELEDSGVYFCASSHPRGTSYEQYFGPGTRLTVT.

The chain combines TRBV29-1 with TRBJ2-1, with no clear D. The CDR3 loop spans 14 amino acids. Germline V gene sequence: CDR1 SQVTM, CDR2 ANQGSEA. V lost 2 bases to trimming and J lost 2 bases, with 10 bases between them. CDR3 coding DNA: TGCAGCGTTGAACCCAGCGCCACCTACAATGAGCAGTTCTTC. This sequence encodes CSVEPSATYNEQFF.

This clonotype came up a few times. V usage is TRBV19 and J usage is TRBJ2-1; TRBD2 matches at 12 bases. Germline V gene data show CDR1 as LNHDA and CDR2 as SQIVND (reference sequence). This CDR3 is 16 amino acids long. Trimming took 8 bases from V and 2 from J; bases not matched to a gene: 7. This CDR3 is CASGRGLAGPYNEQFF. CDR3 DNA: TGTGCCAGTGGCCGCGGACTAGCGGGACCCTACAATGAGCAGTTCTTC.

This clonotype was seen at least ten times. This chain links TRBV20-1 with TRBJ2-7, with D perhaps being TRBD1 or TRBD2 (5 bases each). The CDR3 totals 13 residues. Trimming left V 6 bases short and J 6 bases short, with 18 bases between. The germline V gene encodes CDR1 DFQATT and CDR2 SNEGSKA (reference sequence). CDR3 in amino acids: CSAHQRGWVEQYF. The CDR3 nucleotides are TGCAGTGCACATCAGAGGGGCTGGGTCGAGCAGTACTTC.

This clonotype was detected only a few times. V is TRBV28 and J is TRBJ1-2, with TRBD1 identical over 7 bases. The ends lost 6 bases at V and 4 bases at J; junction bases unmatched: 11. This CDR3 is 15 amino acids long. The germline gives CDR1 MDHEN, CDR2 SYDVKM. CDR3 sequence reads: CASRPTNTGVYGYTF. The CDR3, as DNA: TGTGCCAGCAGGCCCACAAACACAGGGGTCTATGGCTACACCTTC.

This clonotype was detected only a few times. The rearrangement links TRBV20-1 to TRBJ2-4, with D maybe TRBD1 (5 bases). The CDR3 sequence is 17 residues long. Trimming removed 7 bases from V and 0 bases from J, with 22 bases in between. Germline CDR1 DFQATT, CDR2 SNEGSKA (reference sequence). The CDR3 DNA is TGCAGTGTCATACAGGCTGCAGATAGTGGAGCCAAAAACATTCAGTACTTC. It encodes CSVIQAADSGAKNIQYF.

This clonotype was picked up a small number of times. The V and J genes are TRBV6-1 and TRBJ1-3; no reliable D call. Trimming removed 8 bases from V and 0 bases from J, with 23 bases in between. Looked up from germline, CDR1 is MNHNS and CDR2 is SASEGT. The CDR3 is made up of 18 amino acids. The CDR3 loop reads CASHPASFGKGSGNTIYF. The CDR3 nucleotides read TGTGCCAGCCACCCGGCTTCTTTCGGGAAGGGCTCTGGAAACACCATATATTTT.

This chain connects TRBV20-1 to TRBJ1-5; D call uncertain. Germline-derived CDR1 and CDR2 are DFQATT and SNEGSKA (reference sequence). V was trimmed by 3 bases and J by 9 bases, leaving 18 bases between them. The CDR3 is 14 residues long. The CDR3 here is CSASPTPSGRPQHF. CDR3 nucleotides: TGCAGTGCTAGCCCTACTCCGTCCGGTCGGCCCCAGCATTTT.

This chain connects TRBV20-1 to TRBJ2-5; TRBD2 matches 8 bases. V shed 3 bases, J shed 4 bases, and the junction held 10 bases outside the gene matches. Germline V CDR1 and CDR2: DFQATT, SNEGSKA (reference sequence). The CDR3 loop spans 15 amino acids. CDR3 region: CSASSISGKAETQYF. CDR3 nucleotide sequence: TGCAGTGCTAGTTCGATTAGCGGGAAGGCAGAGACCCAGTACTTC.

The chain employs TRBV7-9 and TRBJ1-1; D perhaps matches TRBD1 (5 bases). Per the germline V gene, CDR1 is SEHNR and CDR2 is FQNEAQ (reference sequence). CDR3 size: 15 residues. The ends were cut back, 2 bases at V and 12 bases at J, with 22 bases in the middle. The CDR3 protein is CASSLSTGTDSQTFF. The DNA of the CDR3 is TGTGCCAGCAGCTTAAGTACCGGGACCGACAGTCAAACTTTCTTT.

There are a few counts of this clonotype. CDR3 sequence: CSAGKSYEQYF. CDR3 in DNA: TGCAGCGCCGGGAAGTCCTACGAGCAGTACTTC. V gene TRBV29-1 combines with J gene TRBJ2-7, with D possibly TRBD2 on 5 matching bases. The CDR3 consists of 11 residues. V lost 7 bases and J lost 1, with 8 bases in between. Per the germline V gene, CDR1 is SQVTM and CDR2 is ANQGSEA.

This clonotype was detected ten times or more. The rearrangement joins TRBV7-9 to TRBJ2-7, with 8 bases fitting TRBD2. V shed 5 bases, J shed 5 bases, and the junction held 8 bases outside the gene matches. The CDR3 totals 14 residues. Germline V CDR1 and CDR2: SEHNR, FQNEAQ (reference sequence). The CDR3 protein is CASSRRAGAHEQYF. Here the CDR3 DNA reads TGTGCCAGCAGCCGGAGAGCGGGAGCACACGAGCAGTACTTC.

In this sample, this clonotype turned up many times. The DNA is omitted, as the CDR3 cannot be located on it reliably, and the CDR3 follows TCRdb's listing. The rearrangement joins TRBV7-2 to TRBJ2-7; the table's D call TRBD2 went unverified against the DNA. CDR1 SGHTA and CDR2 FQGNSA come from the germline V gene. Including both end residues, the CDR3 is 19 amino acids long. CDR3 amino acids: CASTSEGAGGLSYLREQYF.

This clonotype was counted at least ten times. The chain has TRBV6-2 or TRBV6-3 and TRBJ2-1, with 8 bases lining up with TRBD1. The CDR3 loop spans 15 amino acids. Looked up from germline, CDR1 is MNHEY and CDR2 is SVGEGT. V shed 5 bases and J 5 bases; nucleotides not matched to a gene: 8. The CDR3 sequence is CASSKGTGFDNEQFF. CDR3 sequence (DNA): TGTGCCAGCAGTAAAGGGACAGGTTTCGACAATGAGCAGTTCTTC.

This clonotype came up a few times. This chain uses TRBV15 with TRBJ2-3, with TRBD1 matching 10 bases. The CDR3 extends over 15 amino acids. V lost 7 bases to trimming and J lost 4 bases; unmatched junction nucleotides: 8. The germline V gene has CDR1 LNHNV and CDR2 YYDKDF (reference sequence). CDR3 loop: CATTTTGGVADTQYF. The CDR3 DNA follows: TGTGCCACCACCACGACAGGGGGCGTAGCAGATACGCAGTATTTT.

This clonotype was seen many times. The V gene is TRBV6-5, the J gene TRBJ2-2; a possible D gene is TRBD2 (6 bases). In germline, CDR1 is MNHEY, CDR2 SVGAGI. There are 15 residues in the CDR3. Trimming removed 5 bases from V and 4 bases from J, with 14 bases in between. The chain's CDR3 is CASSTQTGGTGELFF. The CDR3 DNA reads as TGTGCCAGCAGTACTCAGACCGGGGGCACCGGGGAGCTGTTTTTT.

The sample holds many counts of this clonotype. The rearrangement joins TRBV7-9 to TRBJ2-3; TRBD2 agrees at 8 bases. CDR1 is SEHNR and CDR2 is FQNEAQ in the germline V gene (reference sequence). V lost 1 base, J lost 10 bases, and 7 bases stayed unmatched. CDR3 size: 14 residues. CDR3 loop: CASSLGLAGQSQYF. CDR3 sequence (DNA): TGTGCCAGCAGCTTAGGTTTAGCGGGGCAGTCGCAGTATTTT.

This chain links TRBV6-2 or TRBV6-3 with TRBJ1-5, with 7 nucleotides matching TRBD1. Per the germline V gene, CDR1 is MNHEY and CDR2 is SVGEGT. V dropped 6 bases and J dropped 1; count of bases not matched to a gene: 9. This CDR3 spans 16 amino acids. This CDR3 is CASSLDRVLSNQPQHF. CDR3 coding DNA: TGTGCCAGCAGCCTCGACAGGGTGTTGAGCAATCAGCCCCAGCATTTT.

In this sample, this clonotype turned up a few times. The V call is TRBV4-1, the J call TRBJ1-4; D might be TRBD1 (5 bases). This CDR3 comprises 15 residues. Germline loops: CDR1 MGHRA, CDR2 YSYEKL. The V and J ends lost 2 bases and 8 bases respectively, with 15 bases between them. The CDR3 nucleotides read TGCGCCAGCAGCCAAAACCAACAGGACGTGGAAAAACTGTTTTTT. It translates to CASSQNQQDVEKLFF.

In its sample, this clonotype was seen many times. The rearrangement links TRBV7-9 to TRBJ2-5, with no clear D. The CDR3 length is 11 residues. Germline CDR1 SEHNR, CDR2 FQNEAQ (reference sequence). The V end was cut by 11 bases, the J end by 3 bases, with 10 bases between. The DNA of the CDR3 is TGTGCCCCCCTGGCGGAAGAGACCCAGTACTTC. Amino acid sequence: CAPLAEETQYF.

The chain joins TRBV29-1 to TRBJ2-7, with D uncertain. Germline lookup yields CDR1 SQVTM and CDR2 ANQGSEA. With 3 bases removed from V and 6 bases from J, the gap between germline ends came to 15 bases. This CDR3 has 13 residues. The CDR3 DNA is TGCAGCGTTGACGGCAGCCCATCTGGCGAGCAGTACTTC. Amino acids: CSVDGSPSGEQYF.